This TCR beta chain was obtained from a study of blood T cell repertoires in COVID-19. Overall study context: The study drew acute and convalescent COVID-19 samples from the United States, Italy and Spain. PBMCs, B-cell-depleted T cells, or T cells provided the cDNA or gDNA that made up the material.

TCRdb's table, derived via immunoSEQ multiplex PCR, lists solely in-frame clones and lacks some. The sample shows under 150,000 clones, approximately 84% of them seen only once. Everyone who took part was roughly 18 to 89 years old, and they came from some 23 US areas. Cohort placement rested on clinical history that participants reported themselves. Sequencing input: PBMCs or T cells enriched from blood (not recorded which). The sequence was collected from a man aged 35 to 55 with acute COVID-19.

This chain's CDR3 is CASSPGTGDYNEQFF. CDR3 sequence (DNA): TGTGCCAGCAGTCCCGGGACAGGGGACTACAATGAGCAGTTCTTC. J is TRBJ2-1 and V is TRBV6-4, with 10 bases aligning to TRBD1. The germline V gene has CDR1 MRHNA and CDR2 SNTAGT. Trimming removed 5 bases from V and 3 bases from J; junction bases left unmatched: 4. The CDR3 runs 15 residues.